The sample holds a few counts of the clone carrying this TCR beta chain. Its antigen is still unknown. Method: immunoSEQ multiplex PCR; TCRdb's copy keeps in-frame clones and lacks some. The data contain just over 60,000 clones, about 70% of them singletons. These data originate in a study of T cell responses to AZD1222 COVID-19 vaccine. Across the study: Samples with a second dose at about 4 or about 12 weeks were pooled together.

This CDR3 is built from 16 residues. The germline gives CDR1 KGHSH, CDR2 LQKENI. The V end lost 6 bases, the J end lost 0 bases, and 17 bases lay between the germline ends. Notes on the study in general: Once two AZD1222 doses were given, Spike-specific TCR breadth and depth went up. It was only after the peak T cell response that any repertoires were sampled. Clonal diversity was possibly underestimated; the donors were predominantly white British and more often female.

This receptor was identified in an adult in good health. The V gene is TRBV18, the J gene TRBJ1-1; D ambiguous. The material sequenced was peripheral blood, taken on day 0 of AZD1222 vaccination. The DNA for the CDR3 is TGTGCCAGCTCCTCGACGAGAGGGAATATGAACACTGAAGCTTTCTTT. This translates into CASSSTRGNMNTEAFF.